This TCR beta chain was recorded in a study of CD8+CD57+ T cells in acquired aplastic anemia. On the study more broadly: Sorting CD4+ and CD8+ cells gave DNA averaging around 3 ug.

Profiling of TCR beta VDJ combinations and CDR3 sequences used genomic DNA as template. TCRdb ran MiXCR on the reads and lists one entry per CDR3 protein. The sample holds around 500,000 distinct CDR3 sequences; around 30% are singletons and the top ten take roughly 0.8%. Patients picked for sequencing had shown CD8+CD57+ cell expansion detected by flow cytometry. The patients, all of them, had severe acquired aplastic anemia. Patients had received no therapy at the time of blood sampling. Regarding this clonotype: Antigen: not known.

V lost 9 bases and J lost 0, with 5 bases in between. In germline, CDR1 is MNHNS, CDR2 SASEGT. The CDR3 has 11 residues. Notes on the study in general: Comparison of patients with controls identified 25 to 35 shared CD8+ CDR3 sequences.

The TCR comes from a human donor with aplastic anemia. The rearrangement links TRBV6-1 to TRBJ1-1; D is uncertain. Sample: sorted CD4+, CD8+, or CD8+CD57+ T cells (not recorded which) from PBMCs. The CDR3 sequence: CASFLNTEAFF. DNA for the CDR3: TGTGCCAGTTTCCTGAACACTGAAGCTTTCTTT.